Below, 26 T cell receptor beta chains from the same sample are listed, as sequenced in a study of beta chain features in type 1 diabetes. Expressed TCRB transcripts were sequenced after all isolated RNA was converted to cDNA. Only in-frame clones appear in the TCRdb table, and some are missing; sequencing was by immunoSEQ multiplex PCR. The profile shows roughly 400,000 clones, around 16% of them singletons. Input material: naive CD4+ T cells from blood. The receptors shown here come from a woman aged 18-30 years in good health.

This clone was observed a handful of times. In DNA, the CDR3 is TGTGCCAGTAGTAGGGTGGGACTGCAACCGACTTACGAGCAGTACTTC. Translated: CASSRVGLQPTYEQYF. V is TRBV19 and J is TRBJ2-7; D might be TRBD2 (6 bases). The CDR3 consists of 16 residues. Trimming cost V 4 bases and J 4 bases, with 20 bases left between them. Germline V gene data show CDR1 as LNHDA and CDR2 as SQIVND (reference sequence).

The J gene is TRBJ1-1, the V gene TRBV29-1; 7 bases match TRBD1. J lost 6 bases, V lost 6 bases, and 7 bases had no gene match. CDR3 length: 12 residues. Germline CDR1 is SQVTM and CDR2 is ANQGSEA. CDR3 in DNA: TGCAGCGTCCCGACAGGGCCAGCTGAAGCTTTCTTT. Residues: CSVPTGPAEAFF.

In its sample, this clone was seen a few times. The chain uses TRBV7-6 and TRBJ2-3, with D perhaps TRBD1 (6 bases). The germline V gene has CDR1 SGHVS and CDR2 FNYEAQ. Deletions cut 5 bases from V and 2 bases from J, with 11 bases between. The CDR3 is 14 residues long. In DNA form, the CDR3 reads TGTGCCAGCAGCCGGGACATTCCCACAGATACGCAGTATTTT. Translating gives CASSRDIPTDTQYF.

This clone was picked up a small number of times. The CDR3 DNA is TGTGCCAGCTCACCACTACTAGCCCAAGAGACCCAGTACTTC. It codes for CASSPLLAQETQYF. The chain recombines TRBV18 with TRBJ2-5; D may be TRBD2 (6 bases). The V gene's germline CDR1 is KGHSH and CDR2 LQKENI. The CDR3 is made up of 14 amino acids. Trimming pared 1 base from V and 1 base from J, leaving 7 bases between.

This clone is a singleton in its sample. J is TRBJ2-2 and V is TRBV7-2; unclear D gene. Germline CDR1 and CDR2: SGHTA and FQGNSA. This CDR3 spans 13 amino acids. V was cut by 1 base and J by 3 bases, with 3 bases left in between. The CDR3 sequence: CASSLDYTGELFF. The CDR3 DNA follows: TGTGCCAGCAGCTTAGACTACACCGGGGAGCTGTTTTTT.

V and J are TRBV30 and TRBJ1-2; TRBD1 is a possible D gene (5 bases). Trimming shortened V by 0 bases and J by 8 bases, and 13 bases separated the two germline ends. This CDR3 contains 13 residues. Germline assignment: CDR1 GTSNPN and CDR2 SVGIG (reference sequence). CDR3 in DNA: TGTGCCTGGAGTGTACAAGGGGTGAGAGGCTACACCTTC. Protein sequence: CAWSVQGVRGYTF. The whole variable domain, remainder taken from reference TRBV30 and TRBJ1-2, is SQTIHQWPATLVQPVGSPLSLECTVEGTSNPNLYWYRQAAGRGLQLLFYSVGIGQISSEVPQNLSASRPQDRQFILSSKKLLLSDSGFYLCAWSVQGVRGYTFGSGTRLTVV.

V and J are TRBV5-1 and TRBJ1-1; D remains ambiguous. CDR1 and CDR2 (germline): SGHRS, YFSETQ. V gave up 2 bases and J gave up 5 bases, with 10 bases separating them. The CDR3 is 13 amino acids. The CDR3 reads CASSLWAGTEAFF. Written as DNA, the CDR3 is TGCGCCAGCAGCTTATGGGCTGGGACTGAAGCTTTCTTT.

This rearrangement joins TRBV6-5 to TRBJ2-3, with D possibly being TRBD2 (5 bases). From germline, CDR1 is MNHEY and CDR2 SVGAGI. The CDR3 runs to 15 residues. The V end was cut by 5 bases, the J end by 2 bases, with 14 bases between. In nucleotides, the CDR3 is TGTGCCAGCAGTCTAGGACTTCGATTCACAGATACGCAGTATTTT. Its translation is CASSLGLRFTDTQYF.

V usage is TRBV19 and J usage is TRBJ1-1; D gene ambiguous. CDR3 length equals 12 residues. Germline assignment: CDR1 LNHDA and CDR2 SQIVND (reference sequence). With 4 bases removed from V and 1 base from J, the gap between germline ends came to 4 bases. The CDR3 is CASSSRNTEAFF. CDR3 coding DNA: TGTGCCAGTAGTAGTAGGAACACTGAAGCTTTCTTT.

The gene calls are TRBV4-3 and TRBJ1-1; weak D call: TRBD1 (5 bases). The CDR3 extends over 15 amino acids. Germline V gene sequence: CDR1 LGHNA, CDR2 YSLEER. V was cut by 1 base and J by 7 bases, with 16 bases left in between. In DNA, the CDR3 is TGCGCCAGCAGCCAAGGAGTCGGGCAGGGAGGTGAAGCTTTCTTT. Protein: CASSQGVGQGGEAFF.

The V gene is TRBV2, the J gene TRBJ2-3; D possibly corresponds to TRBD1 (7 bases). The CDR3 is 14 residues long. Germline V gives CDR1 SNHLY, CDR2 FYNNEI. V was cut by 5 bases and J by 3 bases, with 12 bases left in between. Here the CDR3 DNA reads TGTGCCAGCAGTATGCAGGGGGGAACAGATACGCAGTATTTT. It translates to CASSMQGGTDTQYF.

CDR3 nucleotide sequence: TGTGCCAGCAGCTTGAACCGCGGGGTCACAGATACGCAGTATTTT. Its protein product is CASSLNRGVTDTQYF. This chain uses TRBV5-6 with TRBJ2-3; D perhaps matches TRBD2 (6 bases). The CDR3 contains 15 residues. CDR1 SGHDT and CDR2 YYEEEE come from the germline V gene. Trimming cost V 1 base and J 2 bases, with 11 bases left between them.

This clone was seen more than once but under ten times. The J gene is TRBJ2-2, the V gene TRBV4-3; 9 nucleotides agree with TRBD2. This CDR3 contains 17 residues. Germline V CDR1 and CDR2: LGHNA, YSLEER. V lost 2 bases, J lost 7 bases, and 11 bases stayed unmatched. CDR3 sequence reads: CASSQPRAGAGGGELFF. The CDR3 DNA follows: TGCGCCAGCAGCCAACCCAGGGCAGGAGCGGGAGGCGGGGAGCTGTTTTTT.

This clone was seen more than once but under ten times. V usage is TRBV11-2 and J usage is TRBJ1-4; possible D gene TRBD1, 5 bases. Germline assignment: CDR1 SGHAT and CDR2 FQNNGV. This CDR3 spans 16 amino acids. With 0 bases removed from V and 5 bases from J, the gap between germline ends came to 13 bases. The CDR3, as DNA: TGTGCCAGCAGCTTAGATCTCCCAGGGCCAAATGAAAAACTGTTTTTT. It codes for CASSLDLPGPNEKLFF. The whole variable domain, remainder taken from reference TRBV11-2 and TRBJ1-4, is EAGVAQSPRYKIIEKRQSVAFWCNPISGHATLYWYQQILGQGPKLLIQFQNNGVVDDSQLPKDRFSAERLKGVDSTLKIQPAKLEDSAVYLCASSLDLPGPNEKLFFGSGTQLSVL.

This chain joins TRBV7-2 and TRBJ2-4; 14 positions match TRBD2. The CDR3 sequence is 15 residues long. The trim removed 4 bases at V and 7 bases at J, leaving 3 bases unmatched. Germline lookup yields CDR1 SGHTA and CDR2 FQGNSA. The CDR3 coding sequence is TGTGCCAGCAGCTCGGGACTAGCGGGGGATAACATTCAGTACTTC. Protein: CASSSGLAGDNIQYF.

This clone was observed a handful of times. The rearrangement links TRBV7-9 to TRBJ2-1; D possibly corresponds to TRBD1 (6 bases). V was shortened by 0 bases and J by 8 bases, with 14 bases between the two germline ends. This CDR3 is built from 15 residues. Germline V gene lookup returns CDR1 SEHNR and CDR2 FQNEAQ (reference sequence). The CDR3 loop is CASSLASDRIDEQFF. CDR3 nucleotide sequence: TGTGCCAGCAGCTTAGCGAGTGACAGGATAGATGAGCAGTTCTTC. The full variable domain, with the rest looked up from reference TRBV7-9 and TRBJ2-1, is DTGVSQNPRHKITKRGQNVTFRCDPISEHNRLYWYRQTLGQGPEFLTYFQNEAQLEKSRLLSDRFSAERPKGSFSTLEIQRTEQGDSAMYLCASSLASDRIDEQFFGPGTRLTVL.

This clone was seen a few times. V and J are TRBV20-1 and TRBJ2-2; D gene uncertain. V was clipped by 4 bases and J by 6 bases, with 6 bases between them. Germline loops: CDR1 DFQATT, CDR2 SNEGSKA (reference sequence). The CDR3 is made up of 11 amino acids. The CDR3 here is CSANRAGELFF. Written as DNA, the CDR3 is TGCAGTGCTAACCGAGCCGGGGAGCTGTTTTTT.

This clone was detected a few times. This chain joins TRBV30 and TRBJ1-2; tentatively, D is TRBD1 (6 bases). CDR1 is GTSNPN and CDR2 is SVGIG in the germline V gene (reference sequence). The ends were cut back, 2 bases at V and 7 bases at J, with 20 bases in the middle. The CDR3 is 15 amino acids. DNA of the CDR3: TGTGCCTGGAGTTTAGGAGCCGGGACAAAGGGTGGCTACACCTTC. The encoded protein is CAWSLGAGTKGGYTF.

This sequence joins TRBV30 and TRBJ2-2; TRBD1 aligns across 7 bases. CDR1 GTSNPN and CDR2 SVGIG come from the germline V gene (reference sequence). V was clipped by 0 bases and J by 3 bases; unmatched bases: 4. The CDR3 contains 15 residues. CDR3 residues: CAWSVKGADTGELFF. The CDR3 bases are TGTGCCTGGAGTGTTAAGGGGGCTGACACCGGGGAGCTGTTTTTT.

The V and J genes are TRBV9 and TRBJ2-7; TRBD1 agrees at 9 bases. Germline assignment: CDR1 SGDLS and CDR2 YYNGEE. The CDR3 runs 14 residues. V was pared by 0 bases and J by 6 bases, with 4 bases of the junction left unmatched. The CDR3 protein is CASSVGGTGLEQYF. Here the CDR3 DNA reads TGTGCCAGCAGCGTAGGGGGGACAGGGCTCGAGCAGTACTTC.

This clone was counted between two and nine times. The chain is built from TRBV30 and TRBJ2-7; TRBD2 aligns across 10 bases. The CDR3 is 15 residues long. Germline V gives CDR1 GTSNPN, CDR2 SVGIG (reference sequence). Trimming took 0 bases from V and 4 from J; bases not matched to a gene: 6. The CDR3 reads CAWSVAGGPYYEQYF. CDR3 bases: TGTGCCTGGAGTGTAGCGGGAGGGCCTTATTACGAGCAGTACTTC.

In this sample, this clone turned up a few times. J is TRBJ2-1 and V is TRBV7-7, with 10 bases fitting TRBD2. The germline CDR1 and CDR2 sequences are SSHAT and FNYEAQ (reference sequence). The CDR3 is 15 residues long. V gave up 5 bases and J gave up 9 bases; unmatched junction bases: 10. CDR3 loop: CASSPGLAGAAEQFF. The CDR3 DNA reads TGTGCCAGCAGCCCTGGTCTAGCGGGAGCCGCTGAGCAGTTCTTC.

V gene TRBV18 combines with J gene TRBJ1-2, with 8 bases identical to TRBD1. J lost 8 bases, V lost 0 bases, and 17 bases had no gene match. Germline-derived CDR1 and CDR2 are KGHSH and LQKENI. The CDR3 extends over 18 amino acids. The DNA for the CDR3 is TGTGCCAGCTCACCACCCAATGTTGAAGGACAGGGATCTCGCGGCTACACCTTC. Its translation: CASSPPNVEGQGSRGYTF.

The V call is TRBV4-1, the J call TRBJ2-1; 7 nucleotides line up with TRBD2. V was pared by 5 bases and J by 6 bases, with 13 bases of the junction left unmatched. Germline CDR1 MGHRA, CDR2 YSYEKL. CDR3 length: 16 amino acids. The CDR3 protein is CASSSYAGERVNEQFF. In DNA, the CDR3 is TGCGCCAGCAGCTCCTATGCGGGAGAAAGGGTCAATGAGCAGTTCTTC.

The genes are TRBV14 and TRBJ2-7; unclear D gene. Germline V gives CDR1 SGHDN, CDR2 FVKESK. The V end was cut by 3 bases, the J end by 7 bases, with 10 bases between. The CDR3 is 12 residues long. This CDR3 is CASSHTPFEQYF. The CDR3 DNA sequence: TGTGCCAGCAGCCACACACCTTTTGAGCAGTACTTC.

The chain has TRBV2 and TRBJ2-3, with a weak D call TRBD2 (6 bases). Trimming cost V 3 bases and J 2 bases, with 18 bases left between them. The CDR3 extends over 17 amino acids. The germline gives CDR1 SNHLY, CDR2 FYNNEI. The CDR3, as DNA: TGTGCCAGCAGTGAGCGGGCGGCGGGACCGGTCACAGATACGCAGTATTTT. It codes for CASSERAAGPVTDTQYF.